This TCR beta chain comes out of a study of blood T cells in healthy people across ages. Note on this clonotype: The target antigen is unknown. The germline gene is not matched at one end of the junction; a read error may be the cause.

Study-level results: Among long-lived donors, naive CD4+ cells were more numerous and diversity higher than in aged donors. Diversity estimates drawn from one million T cells were deemed underestimates.

The CDR3 is 16 amino acids. From germline, CDR1 is SGHRS and CDR2 YFSETQ. Healthy individuals of Caucasian origin from Russia, aged roughly 6 to 90, served as donors. Total RNA was isolated from each sample in quantities of at least 5.5 micrograms. A second roughly 6 to 12 cycle PCR used barcoded and J-beta primers. TCRdb redid the calling of the 5' RACE reads with MiXCR, one entry per CDR3 protein. The sample holds almost 300,000 distinct CDR3 sequences, 25% to 30% seen once. Sequenced sample: blood. The sequence was obtained from a woman in her 70s in good health. The J gene is TRBJ2-1, the V gene TRBV5-1; D possibly corresponds to TRBD2 (5 bases). The CDR3 here is CVSSLGLARAYNEQFF. For the CDR3, the DNA is TGCGTCAGCAGCTTGGGCCTGGCGCGGGCCTACAATGAGCAGTTCTTC.